This TCR beta chain was identified in a study of T cells in women clearing cervical HPV infection. Study-wide background: Cases were women with histologically confirmed HPV16-related CIN3 or worse, including a couple of invasive cancers. Blood came at first lesion visit for cases, post-clearance for controls. Control women cleared a single incident HPV16 infection within 12 months.

Concerning this clone itself: The read comes to an end 3 residues before the CDR3 does, leaving the germline J gene to fill in the end.

Sequencing was performed with immunoSEQ multiplex PCR; in TCRdb, only in-frame clones are kept and a portion is missing. Listed are 20,000 to 30,000 clones; about 6% falls within the top ten. This CDR3 is built from 12 residues. The germline CDR1 and CDR2 sequences are MNHEY and SVGEGT. This chain joins TRBV6-2 or TRBV6-3 and TRBJ1-2; TRBD1 matches 7 bases. The sequenced material came from blood buffy coat. This receptor was identified in a woman aged 18 to 75 with a cervical HPV16 infection that either progressed to CIN3+ or cleared (not recorded which). CDR3 loop: CASSFTGEGYTF. The DNA read from the CDR3 is TGTGCCAGCAGTTTCACAGGGGAAGGC.